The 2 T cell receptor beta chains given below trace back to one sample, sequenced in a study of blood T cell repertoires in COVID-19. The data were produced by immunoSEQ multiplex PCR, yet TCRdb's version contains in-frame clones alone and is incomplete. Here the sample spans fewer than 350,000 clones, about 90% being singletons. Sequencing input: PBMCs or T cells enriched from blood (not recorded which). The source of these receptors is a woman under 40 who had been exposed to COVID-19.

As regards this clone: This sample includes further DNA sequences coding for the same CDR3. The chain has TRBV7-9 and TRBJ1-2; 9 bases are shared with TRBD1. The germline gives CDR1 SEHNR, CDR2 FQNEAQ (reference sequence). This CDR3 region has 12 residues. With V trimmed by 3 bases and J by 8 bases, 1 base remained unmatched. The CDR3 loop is CASSLTGGGYTF. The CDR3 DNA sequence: TGTGCCAGCAGCTTGACAGGGGGAGGCTACACCTTC.

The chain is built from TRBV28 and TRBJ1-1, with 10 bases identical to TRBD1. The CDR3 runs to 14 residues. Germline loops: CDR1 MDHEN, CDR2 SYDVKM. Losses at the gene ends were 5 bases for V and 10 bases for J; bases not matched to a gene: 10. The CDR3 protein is CASSLGGDRGRAFF. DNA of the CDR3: TGTGCCAGCAGTCTAGGGGGGGACAGGGGAAGAGCTTTCTTT.